This paragraph covers one T cell receptor (beta chain) sequence. These data come from a study of metastatic and nonmetastatic thyroid tumors. Patients had received no treatment of any kind before thyroid surgery. TCRdb re-analyzed the PCR reads through MiXCR. In the table there are 35,000 to 55,000 clones, around a quarter of which are singletons. The germline V gene encodes CDR1 MDHEN and CDR2 SYDVKM. There are 15 residues in the CDR3. V was trimmed by 4 bases and J by 3 bases, leaving 16 bases between them. Sequences were obtained from blood. The TCR was taken from a male donor with papillary thyroid cancer or a benign thyroid nodule (not recorded which). Some clones in this sample may be carry-over from other donors' samples. The chain carries TRBV28 and TRBJ2-7, with D perhaps TRBD1 or TRBD2 (5 bases each). The CDR3 loop reads CASSSLGPTHYEQYF. CDR3 DNA sequence: TGTGCCAGCAGTTCTCTGGGACCGACCCACTACGAGCAGTACTTC. The full variable domain, completed using reference TRBV28 and TRBJ2-7, is DVKVTQSSRYLVKRTGEKVFLECVQDMDHENMFWYRQDPGLGLRLIYFSYDVKMKEKGDIPEGYSVSREKKERFSLILESASTNQTSMYLCASSSLGPTHYEQYFGPGTRLTVT.